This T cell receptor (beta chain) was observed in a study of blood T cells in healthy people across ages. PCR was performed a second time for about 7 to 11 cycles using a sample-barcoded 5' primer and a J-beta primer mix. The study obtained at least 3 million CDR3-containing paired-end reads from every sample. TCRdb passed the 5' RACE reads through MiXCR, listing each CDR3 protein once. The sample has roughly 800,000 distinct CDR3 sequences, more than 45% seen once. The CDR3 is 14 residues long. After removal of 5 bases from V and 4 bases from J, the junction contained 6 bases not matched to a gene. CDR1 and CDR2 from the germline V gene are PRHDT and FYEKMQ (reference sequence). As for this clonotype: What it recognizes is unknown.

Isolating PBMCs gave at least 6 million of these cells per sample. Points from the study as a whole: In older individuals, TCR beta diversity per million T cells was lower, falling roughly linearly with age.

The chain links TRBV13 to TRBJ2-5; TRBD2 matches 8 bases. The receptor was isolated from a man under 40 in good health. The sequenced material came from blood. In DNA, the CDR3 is TGTGCCAGCAGCACGCGGGGGGCCGGAGAGACCCAGTACTTC. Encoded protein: CASSTRGAGETQYF.